This T cell receptor (beta chain) stems from a study of blood T cells in healthy people across ages. General study points: No conclusive comparison of naive versus antigen-experienced cells was possible with unsorted PBMCs. Significant beta diversity loss was already apparent by age approximately 40, declining roughly linearly.

About this clonotype: What it recognizes is unknown.

Through a sample-barcoded 5' primer and a J-beta primer mix, a second PCR was run for roughly 6 to 12 cycles. Using its own MiXCR run on the 5' RACE reads, TCRdb lists one record per CDR3 protein. Of 700,000 to 900,000 distinct CDR3 sequences in the sample, about 55% were seen once. The CDR3 length is 13 residues. Germline CDR1 DFQATT, CDR2 SNEGSKA (reference sequence). V dropped 0 bases and J dropped 4 bases, with 10 bases sitting between them. The sample was blood. This receptor was taken from a man older than 75 in good health. The V call is TRBV20-1, the J call TRBJ2-7; maybe TRBD2 (5 bases). The CDR3 spells CSARDGAVYEQYF. The CDR3 DNA is TGCAGTGCTAGAGATGGAGCGGTTTACGAGCAGTACTTC.